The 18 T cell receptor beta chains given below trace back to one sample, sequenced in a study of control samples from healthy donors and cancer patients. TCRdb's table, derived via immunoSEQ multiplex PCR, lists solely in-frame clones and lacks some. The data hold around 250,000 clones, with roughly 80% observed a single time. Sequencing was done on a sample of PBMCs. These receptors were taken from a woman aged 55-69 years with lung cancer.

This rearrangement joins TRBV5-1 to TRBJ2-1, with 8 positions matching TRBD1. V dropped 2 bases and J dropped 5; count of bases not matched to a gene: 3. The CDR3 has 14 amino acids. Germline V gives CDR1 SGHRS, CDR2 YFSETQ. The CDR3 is CASSLMTGDNEQFF. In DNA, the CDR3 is TGCGCCAGCAGCTTAATGACAGGGGACAATGAGCAGTTCTTC. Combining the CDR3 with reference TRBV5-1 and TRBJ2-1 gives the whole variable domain KAGVTQTPRYLIKTRGQQVTLSCSPISGHRSVSWYQQTPGQGLQFLFEYFSETQRNKGNFPGRFSGRQFSNSRSEMNVSTLELGDSALYLCASSLMTGDNEQFFGPGTRLTVL.

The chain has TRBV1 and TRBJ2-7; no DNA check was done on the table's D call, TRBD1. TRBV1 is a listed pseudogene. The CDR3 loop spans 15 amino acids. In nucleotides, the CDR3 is TGCACCAGCAGCCATGGGGCTCCGTCGCCCTACGAGCAGTACTTC. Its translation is CTSSHGAPSPYEQYF.

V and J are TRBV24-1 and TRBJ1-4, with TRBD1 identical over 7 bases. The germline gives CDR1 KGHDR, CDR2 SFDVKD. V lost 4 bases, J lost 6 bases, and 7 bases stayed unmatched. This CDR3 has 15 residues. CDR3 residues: CATSDPTGIDEKLFF. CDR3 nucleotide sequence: TGTGCCACCAGTGACCCGACAGGGATAGATGAAAAACTGTTTTTT.

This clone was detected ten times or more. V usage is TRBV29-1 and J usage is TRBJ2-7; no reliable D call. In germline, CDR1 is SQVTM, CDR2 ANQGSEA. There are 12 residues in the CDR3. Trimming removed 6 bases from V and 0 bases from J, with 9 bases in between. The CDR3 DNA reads TGCAGCGTCGCCGGACCCTCCTACGAGCAGTACTTC. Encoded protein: CSVAGPSYEQYF.

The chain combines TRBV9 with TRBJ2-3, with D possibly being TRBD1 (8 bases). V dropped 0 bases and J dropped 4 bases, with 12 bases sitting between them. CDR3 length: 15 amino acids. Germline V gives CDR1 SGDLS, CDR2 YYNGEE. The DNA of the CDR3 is TGTGCCAGCAGCGTAGACAGGGGGGGCGCAGATACGCAGTATTTT. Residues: CASSVDRGGADTQYF.

The CDR3 DNA is TGTGCCAGCAGTTTCAACAGGGGGAATTTCTACGAGCAGTACTTC. Its translation is CASSFNRGNFYEQYF. The chain has TRBV27 and TRBJ2-7; TRBD1 matches 8 bases. V lost 3 bases and J lost 3; bases outside the gene matches: 7. The CDR3 is made up of 15 amino acids. CDR1 is MNHEY, CDR2 SMNVEV, per germline (reference sequence).

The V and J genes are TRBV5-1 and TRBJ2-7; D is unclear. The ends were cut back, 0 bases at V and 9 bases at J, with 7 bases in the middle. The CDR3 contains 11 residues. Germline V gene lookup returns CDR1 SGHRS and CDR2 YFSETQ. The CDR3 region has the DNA TGCGCCAGCAGCTTGGGAGAGGCGCAGTACTTC. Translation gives CASSLGEAQYF.

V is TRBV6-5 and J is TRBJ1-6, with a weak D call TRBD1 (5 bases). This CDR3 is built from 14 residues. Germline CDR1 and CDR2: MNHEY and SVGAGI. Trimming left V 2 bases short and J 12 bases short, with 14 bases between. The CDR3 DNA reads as TGTGCCAGCAGTTACGCGGGGACGCGAGGACCCCTCCACTTT. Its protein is CASSYAGTRGPLHF.

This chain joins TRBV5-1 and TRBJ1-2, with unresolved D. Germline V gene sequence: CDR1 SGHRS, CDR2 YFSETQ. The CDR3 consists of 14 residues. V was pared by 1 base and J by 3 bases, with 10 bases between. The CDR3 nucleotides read TGCGCCAGCAGCTTGCAAGTCGGGCACTATGGCTACACCTTC. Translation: CASSLQVGHYGYTF. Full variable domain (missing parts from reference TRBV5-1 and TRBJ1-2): KAGVTQTPRYLIKTRGQQVTLSCSPISGHRSVSWYQQTPGQGLQFLFEYFSETQRNKGNFPGRFSGRQFSNSRSEMNVSTLELGDSALYLCASSLQVGHYGYTFGSGTRLTVV.

This CDR3 reads CASSSQWGTEAFF. CDR3 bases: TGTGCCAGCAGCTCCCAATGGGGCACTGAAGCTTTCTTT. The genes are TRBV11-2 and TRBJ1-1; D unresolved. V dropped 4 bases and J dropped 4 bases, with 10 bases sitting between them. CDR1 and CDR2 from the germline V gene are SGHAT and FQNNGV. The CDR3 runs to 13 residues. The variable domain in full, completed from reference TRBV11-2 and TRBJ1-1, reads EAGVAQSPRYKIIEKRQSVAFWCNPISGHATLYWYQQILGQGPKLLIQFQNNGVVDDSQLPKDRFSAERLKGVDSTLKIQPAKLEDSAVYLCASSSQWGTEAFFGQGTRLTVV.

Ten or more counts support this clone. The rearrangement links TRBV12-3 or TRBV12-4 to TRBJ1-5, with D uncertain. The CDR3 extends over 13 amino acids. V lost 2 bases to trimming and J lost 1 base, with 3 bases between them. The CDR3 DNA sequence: TGTGCCAGCAGTTTACTCAGCAATCAGCCCCAGCATTTT. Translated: CASSLLSNQPQHF.

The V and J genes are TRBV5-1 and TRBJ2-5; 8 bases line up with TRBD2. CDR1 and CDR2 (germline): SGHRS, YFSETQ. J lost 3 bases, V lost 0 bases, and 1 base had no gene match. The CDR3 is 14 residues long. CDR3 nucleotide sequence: TGCGCCAGCAGCTTGGAGACTAGCGAAGAGACCCAGTACTTC. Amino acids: CASSLETSEETQYF.

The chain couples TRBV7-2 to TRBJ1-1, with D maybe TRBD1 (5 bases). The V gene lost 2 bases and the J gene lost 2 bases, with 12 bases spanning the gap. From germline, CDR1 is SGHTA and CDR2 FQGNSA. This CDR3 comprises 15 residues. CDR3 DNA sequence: TGTGCCAGCAGCTTACTGGGGCCAGCCAACACTGAAGCTTTCTTT. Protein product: CASSLLGPANTEAFF.

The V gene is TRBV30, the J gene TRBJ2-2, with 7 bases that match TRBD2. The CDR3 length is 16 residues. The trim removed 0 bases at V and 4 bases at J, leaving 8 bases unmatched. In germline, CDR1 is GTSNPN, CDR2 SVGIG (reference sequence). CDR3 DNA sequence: TGTGCCTGGAGTGTACGGCGAGCGGGGTCCACCGGGGAGCTGTTTTTT. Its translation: CAWSVRRAGSTGELFF.

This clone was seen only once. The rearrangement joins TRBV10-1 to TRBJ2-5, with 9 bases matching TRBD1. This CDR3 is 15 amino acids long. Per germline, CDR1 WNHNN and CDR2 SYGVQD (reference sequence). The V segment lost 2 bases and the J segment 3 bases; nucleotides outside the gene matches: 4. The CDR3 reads CASSENRGPEETQYF. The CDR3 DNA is TGCGCCAGCAGTGAGAACAGGGGGCCCGAAGAGACCCAGTACTTC.

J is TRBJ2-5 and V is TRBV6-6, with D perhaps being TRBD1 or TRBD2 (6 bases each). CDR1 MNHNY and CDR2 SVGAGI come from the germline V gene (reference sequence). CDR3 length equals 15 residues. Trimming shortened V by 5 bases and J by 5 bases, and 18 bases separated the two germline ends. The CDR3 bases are TGTGCCAGCAGTCCCACAGGGATCCGGGAGGAGACCCAGTACTTC. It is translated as CASSPTGIREETQYF.

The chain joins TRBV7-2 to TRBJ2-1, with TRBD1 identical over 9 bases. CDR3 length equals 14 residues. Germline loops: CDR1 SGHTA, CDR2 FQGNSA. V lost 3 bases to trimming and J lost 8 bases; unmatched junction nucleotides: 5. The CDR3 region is CASSFGTGRDEQFF. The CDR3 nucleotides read TGTGCCAGCAGCTTTGGGACAGGGCGCGATGAGCAGTTCTTC.

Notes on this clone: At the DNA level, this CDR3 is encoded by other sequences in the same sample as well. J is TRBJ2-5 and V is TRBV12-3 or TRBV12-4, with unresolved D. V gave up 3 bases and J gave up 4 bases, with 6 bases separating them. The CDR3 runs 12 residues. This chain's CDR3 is CASSFSGETQYF. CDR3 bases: TGTGCCAGCAGTTTTTCTGGAGAGACCCAGTACTTC.